The T cell receptor beta chain described here comes from a study of blood T cell repertoires in COVID-19 (dated by TCRdb to the early 2020s). For context, the study as a whole: Samples from collaborators originated in the United States, Italy and Spain and spanned both the acute and convalescent phases of COVID-19. The prospective study material was composed of cDNA or gDNA derived from T cells, B-cell-depleted T cells, or PBMCs. The dataset comprised deeply sampled blood TCRbeta repertoires from subjects exposed to, actively infected with, or recovered from COVID-19. A freely available public database, intended as a resource for researchers studying the immune response to SARS-CoV-2, is where the repertoires were released. Samples were obtained from the ongoing ImmuneRACE study (first 160 participants) and from about 1,300 subjects provided by 6 global collaborators. Sample metadata almost always included a de-identified subject ID, COVID-19 status, age in years and sex. HLA class I and class II types, where available, came from metadata supplied by the sample provider rather than from assay-based typing. Beyond this particular receptor, the publication reports: How much clinical and demographic metadata was included differed by source and by participant, and the metadata was provided uncurated.

TCRbeta CDR3 regions were amplified from genomic DNA using the immunoSEQ Assay, a bias-controlled multiplex PCR. In the original analysis: Nucleated cell counts per sample were estimated from amplification of reference gene primers within the assay. Sequence reads were collapsed and filtered to measure the absolute abundance of every unique TCRbeta CDR3 rearrangement. For each sample, productive Simpson clonality was calculated as the square root of Simpson's diversity index across productive rearrangements. In its TCRdb copy, this immuneACCESS table keeps in-frame sequences only and misses some clones. Where compared with another copy, unresolved V genes explain less than half of these, and the others have no known cause. Clone size and V and J calls were adopted from that table, with D and trimming inferred from the DNA. This sample comprises approximately 160,000 clones, around four fifths of them detected only once. The ten biggest clones cover about 4% of the sample.

Reading from cysteine to phenylalanine, the CDR3 counts 13 amino acids. Just CDR3 DNA is preserved here, 39 bases in frame from base 1. V loses 5 bases at its end and J loses 7 bases; junction bases beyond the gene matches: 6. CDR1 is given as SGHVS and CDR2 as FNYEAQ, both from the germline V gene. Whole blood was collected in K2EDTA tubes by collaborating institutions according to the institutions' own protocols. For TCRbeta analysis, collaborator samples were shipped as frozen whole blood, as isolated PBMCs, or as DNA extracted from either sample type. Details on this clone: What this receptor recognizes is not known. Nothing much larger sits one base from this clone, and base qualities are not available.

The sequence was obtained from an elderly woman with acute or convalescent COVID-19. Recombination connected TRBV7-6 to TRBJ1-1, and 8 junction bases match TRBD1. Sequencing was performed on peripheral blood. The CDR3 loop reads CASSPKGQGEAFF. In nucleotide form, the sequence is TGTGCCAGCAGCCCCAAAGGACAGGGTGAAGCTTTCTTT.